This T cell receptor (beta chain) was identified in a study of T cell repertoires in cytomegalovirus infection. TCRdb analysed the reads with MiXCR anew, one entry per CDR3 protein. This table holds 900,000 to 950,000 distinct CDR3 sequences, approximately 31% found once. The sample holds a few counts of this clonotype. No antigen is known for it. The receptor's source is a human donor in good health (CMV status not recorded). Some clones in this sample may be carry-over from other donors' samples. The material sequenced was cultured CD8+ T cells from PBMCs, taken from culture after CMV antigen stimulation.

DNA for the CDR3: TGTGCCAGCAGTTTTAGTATCGATGAGCAGTTCTTC. Amino acids: CASSFSIDEQFF. The chain links TRBV12-3 or TRBV12-4 to TRBJ2-1; D remains ambiguous. V was cut by 3 bases and J by 8 bases, with 8 bases left in between. The CDR3 has 12 residues.